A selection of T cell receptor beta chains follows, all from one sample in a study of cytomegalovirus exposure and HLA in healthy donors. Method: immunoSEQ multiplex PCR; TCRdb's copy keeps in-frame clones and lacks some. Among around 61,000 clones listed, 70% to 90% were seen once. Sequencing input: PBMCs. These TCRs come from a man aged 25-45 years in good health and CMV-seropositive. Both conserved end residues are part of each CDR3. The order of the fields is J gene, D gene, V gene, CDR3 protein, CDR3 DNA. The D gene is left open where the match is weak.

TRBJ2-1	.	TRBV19	CASSMQGMGNEQFF	TGTGCCAGTAGTATGCAGGGTATGGGGAATGAGCAGTTCTTC
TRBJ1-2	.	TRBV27	CASSLGGHGYTF	TGTGCCAGCAGTTTGGGGGGGCATGGCTACACCTTC
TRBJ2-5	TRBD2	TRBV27	CASRSFGSGGQETQYF	TGTGCCAGCAGGAGTTTTGGTAGCGGGGGGCAAGAGACCCAGTACTTC
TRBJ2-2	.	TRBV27	CASSLNGVANTGELFF	TGTGCCAGCAGTTTAAACGGGGTTGCGAACACCGGGGAGCTGTTTTTT
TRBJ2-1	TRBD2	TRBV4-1	CASSHVRTSGSLNEQFF	TGCGCCAGCAGCCATGTAAGGACTAGCGGGAGTTTAAATGAGCAGTTCTTC
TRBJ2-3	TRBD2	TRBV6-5	CASSGLGSADTQYF	TGTGCCAGCAGCGGACTAGGTTCCGCAGATACGCAGTATTTT
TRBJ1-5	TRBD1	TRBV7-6	CASSLGRGPDQPQHF	TGTGCCAGCAGCTTAGGAAGGGGGCCGGATCAGCCCCAGCATTTT
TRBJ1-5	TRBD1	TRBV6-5	CASSRQGDQPQHF	TGTGCCAGCAGCCGACAGGGGGACCAGCCCCAGCATTTT
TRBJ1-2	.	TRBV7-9	CSSSLGTPGYTF	TGTTCCAGCAGCTTGGGGACACCAGGCTACACCTTC
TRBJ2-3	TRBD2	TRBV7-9	CASSLYPPGAGGIVGTQYF	TGTGCCAGCAGCTTATATCCCCCTGGAGCGGGAGGCATCGTAGGTACGCAGTATTTT
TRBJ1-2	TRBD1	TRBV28	CASRQGLNYGYTF	TGTGCCAGTCGACAGGGGCTTAACTATGGCTACACCTTC
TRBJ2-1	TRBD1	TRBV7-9	CSSHDRGNDEQFF	TGTTCCAGCCATGACAGGGGCAACGATGAGCAGTTCTTC
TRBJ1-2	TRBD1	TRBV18	CASSPPPRTGDGYTF	TGTGCCAGCTCACCGCCTCCGAGGACAGGGGATGGCTACACCTTC